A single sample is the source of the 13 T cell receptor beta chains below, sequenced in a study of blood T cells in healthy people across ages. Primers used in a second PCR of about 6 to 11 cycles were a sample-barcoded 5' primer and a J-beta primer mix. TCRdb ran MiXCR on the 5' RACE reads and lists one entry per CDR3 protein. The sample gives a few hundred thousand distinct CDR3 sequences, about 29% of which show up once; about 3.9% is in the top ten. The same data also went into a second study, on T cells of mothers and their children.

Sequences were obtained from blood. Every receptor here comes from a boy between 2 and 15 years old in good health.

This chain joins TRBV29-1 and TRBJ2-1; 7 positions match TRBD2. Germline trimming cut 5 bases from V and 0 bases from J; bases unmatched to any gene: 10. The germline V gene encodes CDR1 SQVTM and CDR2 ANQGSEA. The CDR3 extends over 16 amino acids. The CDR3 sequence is CSVYFPGGSSYNEQFF. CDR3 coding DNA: TGCAGCGTTTATTTTCCCGGCGGGAGCTCCTACAATGAGCAGTTCTTC.

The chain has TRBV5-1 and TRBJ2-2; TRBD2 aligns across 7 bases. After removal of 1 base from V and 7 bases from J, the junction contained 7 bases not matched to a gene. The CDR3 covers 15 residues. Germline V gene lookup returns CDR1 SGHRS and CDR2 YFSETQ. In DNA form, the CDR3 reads TGCGCCAGCAGCTTGCAAGCGGGAAGGCACGGGGAGCTGTTTTTT. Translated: CASSLQAGRHGELFF.

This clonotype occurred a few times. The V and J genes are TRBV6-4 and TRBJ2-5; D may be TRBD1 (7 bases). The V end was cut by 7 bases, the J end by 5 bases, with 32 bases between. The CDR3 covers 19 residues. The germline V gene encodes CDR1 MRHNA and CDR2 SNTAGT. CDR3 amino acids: CASTQPKRDSGGRNETQYF. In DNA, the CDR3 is TGTGCCAGCACTCAACCAAAAAGGGACTCAGGGGGGAGAAACGAGACCCAGTACTTC.

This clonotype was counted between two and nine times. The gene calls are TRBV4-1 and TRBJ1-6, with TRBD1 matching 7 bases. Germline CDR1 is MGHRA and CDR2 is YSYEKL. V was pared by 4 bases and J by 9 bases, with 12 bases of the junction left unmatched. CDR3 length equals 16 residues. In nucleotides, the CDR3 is TGCGCCAGCAGCCCATCCCTTGGACAGGCTATTTCACCCCTCCACTTT. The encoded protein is CASSPSLGQAISPLHF.

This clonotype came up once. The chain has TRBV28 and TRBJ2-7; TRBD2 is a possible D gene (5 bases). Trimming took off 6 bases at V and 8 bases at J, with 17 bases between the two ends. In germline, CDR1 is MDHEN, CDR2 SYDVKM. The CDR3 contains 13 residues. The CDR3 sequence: CASSLRTARKQYF. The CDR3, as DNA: TGTGCCAGCAGCCTTCGGACTGCTCGTAAGCAGTACTTC.

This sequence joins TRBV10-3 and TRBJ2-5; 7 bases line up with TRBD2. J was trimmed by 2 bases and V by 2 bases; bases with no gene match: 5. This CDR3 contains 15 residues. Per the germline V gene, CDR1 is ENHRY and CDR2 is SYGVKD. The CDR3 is CAISEVASGQETQYF. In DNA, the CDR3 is TGTGCCATCAGTGAGGTGGCTAGCGGACAAGAGACCCAGTACTTC.

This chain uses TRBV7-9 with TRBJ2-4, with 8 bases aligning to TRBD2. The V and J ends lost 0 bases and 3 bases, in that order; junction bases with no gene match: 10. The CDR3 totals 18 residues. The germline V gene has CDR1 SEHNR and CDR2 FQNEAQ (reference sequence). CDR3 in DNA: TGTGCCAGCAGCTTAGCTGGGCGGGGGGATAGAGGCAAAAACATTCAGTACTTC. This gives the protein CASSLAGRGDRGKNIQYF.

The CDR3 sequence is CASSAFREQTYEQYF. DNA for the CDR3: TGTGCCAGCAGTGCCTTCCGGGAGCAGACCTACGAGCAGTACTTC. J is TRBJ2-1 and V is TRBV6-2 or TRBV6-3; weak D call: TRBD2 (6 bases). The DNA end lines up better with TRBJ2-7; the J call may be wrong. Germline lookup yields CDR1 MNHEY and CDR2 SVGEGT. The CDR3 contains 15 residues.

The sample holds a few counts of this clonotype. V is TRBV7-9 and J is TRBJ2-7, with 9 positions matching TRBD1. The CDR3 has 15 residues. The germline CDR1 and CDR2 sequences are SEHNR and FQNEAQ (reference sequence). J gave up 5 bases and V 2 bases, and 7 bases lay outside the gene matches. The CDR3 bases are TGTGCCAGCAGCTTACATGGGACAGGGAAGGACGAGCAGTACTTC. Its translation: CASSLHGTGKDEQYF.

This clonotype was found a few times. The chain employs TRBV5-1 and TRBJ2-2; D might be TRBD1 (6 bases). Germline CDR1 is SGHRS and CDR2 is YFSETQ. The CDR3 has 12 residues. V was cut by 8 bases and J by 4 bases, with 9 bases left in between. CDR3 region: CASQGGTGELFF. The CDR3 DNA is TGCGCCAGTCAAGGGGGCACCGGGGAGCTGTTTTTT.

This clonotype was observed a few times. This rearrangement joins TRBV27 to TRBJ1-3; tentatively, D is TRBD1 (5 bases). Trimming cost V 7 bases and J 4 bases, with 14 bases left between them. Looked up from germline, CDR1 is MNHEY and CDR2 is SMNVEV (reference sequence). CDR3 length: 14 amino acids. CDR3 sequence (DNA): TGTGCCAGCATGCCTGGGACCGCCGGAAACACCATATATTTT. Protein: CASMPGTAGNTIYF.

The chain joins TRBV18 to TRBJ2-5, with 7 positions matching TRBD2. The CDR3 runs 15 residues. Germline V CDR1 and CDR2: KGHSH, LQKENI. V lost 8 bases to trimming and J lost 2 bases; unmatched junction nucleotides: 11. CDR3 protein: CASSKAGRAQETQYF. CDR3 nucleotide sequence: TGTGCCAGCAGCAAAGCAGGGAGGGCTCAAGAGACCCAGTACTTC.

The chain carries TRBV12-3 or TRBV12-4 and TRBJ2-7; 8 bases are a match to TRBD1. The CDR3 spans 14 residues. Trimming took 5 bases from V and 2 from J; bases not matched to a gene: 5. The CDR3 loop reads CASSRTGFAYEQYF. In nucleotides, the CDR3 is TGTGCCAGCAGTAGGACAGGGTTCGCCTACGAGCAGTACTTC.